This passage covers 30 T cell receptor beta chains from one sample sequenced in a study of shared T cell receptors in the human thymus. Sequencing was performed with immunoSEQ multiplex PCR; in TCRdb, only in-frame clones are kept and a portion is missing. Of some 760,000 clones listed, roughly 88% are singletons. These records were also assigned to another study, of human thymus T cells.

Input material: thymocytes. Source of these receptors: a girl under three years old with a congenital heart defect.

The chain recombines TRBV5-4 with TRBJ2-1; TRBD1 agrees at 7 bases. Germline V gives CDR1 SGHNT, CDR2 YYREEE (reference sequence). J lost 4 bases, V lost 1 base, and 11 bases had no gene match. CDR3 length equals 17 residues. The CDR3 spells CASSLLAGGSCYNEQFF. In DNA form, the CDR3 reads TGTGCCAGCAGCTTGTTGGCAGGGGGTTCTTGTTACAATGAGCAGTTCTTC.

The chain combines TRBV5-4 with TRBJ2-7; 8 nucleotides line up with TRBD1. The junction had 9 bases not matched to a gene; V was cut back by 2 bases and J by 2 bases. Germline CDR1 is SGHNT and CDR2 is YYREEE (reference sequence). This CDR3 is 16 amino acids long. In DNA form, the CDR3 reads TGTGCCAGCAGCTTCCTGACAGGGGAGAGGGCCTACGAGCAGTACTTC. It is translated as CASSFLTGERAYEQYF.

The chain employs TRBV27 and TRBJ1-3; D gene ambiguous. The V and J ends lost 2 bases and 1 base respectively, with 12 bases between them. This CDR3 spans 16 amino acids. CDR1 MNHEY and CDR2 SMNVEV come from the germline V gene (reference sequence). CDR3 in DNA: TGTGCCAGCAGTTTAAGGCTTCCGGGGTCTGGAAACACCATATATTTT. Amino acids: CASSLRLPGSGNTIYF.

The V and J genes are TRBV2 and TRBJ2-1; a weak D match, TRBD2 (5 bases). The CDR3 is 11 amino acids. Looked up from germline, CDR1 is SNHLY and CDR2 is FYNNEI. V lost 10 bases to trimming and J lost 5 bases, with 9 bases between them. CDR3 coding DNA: TGTGCCACCGGCGGGCACAATGAGCAGTTCTTC. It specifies CATGGHNEQFF.

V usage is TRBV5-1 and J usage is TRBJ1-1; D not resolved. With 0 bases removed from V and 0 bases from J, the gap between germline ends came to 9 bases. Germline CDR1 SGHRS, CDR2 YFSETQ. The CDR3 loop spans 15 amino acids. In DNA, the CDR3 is TGCGCCAGCAGCTTGGAAAGGCGGATGAACACTGAAGCTTTCTTT. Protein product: CASSLERRMNTEAFF.

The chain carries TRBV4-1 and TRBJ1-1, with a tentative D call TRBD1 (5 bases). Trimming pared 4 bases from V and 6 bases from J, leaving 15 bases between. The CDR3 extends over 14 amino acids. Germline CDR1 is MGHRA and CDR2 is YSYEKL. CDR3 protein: CASSPDRGRPEAFF. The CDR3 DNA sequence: TGCGCCAGCAGCCCTGACAGAGGTAGGCCTGAAGCTTTCTTT.

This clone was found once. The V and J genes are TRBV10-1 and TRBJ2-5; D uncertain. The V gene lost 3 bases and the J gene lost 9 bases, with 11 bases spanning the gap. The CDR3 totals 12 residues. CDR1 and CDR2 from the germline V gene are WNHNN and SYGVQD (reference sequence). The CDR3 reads CASSDQLGSQYF. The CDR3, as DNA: TGCGCCAGCAGTGATCAGCTCGGGTCCCAGTACTTC.

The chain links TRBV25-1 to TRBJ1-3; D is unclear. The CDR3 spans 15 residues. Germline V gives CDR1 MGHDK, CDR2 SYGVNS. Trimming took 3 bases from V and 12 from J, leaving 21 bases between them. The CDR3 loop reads CASSDPPGGDPHIYF. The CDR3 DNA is TGTGCCAGCAGTGATCCCCCCGGCGGGGATCCCCACATATATTTT.

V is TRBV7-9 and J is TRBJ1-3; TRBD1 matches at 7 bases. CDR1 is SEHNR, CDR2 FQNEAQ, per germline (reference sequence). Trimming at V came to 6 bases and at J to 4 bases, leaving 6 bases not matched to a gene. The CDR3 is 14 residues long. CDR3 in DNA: TGTGCCAGCAGGGCCGGGACAGACGGAAACACCATATATTTT. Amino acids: CASRAGTDGNTIYF.

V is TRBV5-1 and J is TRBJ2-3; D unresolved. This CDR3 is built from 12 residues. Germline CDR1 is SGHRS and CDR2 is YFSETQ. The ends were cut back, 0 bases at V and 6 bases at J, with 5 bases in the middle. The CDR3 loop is CASSLGMDTQYF. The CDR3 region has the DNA TGCGCCAGCAGCTTGGGTATGGATACGCAGTATTTT.

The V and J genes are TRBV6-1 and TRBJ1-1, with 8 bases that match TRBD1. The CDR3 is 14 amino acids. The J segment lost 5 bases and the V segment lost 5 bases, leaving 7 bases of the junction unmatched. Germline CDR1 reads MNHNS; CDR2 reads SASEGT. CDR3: CASSRRTGKTEAFF. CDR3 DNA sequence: TGTGCCAGCAGTCGACGGACAGGGAAGACTGAAGCTTTCTTT.

CDR3 residues: CASSQDLGGQGRIEDTEAFF. In DNA form, the CDR3 reads TGCGCCAGCAGCCAAGATCTTGGGGGACAGGGGAGGATAGAAGACACTGAAGCTTTCTTT. The chain has TRBV4-3 and TRBJ1-1; 10 nucleotides match TRBD1. J was trimmed by 3 bases and V by 0 bases; bases with no gene match: 16. There are 20 residues in the CDR3. CDR1 is LGHNA and CDR2 is YSLEER in the germline V gene.

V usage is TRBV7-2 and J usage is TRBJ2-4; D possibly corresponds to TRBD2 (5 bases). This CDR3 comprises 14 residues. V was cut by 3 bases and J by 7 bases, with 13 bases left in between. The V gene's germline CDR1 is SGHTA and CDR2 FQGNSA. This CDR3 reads CASSFVTEGNIQYF. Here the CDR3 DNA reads TGTGCCAGCAGCTTCGTCACTGAGGGCAACATTCAGTACTTC.

CDR3 in amino acids: CASSLGGAFSYEQYF. In DNA, the CDR3 is TGCGCCAGCAGCTTGGGGGGAGCTTTCTCCTACGAGCAGTACTTC. This chain links TRBV5-1 with TRBJ2-7, with D maybe TRBD2 (5 bases). V was cut by 0 bases and J by 0 bases, with 10 bases left in between. Per the germline V gene, CDR1 is SGHRS and CDR2 is YFSETQ. The CDR3 is 15 residues long.

This chain's CDR3 is CASSSDTQYYNEQFF. The CDR3 DNA reads TGCGCCAGCAGCTCCGACACACAGTACTACAATGAGCAGTTCTTC. V usage is TRBV5-1 and J usage is TRBJ2-1; D unclear. Germline CDR1 is SGHRS and CDR2 is YFSETQ. With 3 bases removed from V and 3 bases from J, the gap between germline ends came to 13 bases. This CDR3 spans 15 amino acids. Together with reference TRBV5-1 and TRBJ2-1, the CDR3 gives the full variable domain: KAGVTQTPRYLIKTRGQQVTLSCSPISGHRSVSWYQQTPGQGLQFLFEYFSETQRNKGNFPGRFSGRQFSNSRSEMNVSTLELGDSALYLCASSSDTQYYNEQFFGPGTRLTVL.

This chain's CDR3 is CASSIGRWEETQYF. CDR3 DNA: TGTGCCAGTAGTATCGGCAGGTGGGAAGAGACCCAGTACTTC. The chain has TRBV19 and TRBJ2-5; no reliable D call. V lost 3 bases to trimming and J lost 3 bases, with 11 bases between them. The CDR3 is made up of 14 amino acids. The germline V gene has CDR1 LNHDA and CDR2 SQIVND (reference sequence).

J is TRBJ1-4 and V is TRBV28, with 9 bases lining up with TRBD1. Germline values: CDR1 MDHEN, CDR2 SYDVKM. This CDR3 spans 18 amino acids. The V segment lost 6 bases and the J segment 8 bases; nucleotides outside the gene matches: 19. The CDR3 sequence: CASSFGAKGTGYEEKLFF. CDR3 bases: TGTGCCAGCAGCTTTGGAGCAAAAGGGACAGGGTATGAAGAAAAACTGTTTTTT. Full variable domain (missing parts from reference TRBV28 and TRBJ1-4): DVKVTQSSRYLVKRTGEKVFLECVQDMDHENMFWYRQDPGLGLRLIYFSYDVKMKEKGDIPEGYSVSREKKERFSLILESASTNQTSMYLCASSFGAKGTGYEEKLFFGSGTQLSVL.

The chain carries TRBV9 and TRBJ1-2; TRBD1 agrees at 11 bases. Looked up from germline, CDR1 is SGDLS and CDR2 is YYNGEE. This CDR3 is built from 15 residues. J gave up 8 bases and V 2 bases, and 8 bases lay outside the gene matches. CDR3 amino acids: CASSVARTGGAGYTF. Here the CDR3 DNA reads TGTGCCAGCAGCGTTGCCCGGACAGGGGGCGCGGGCTACACCTTC.

CDR3: CASRRLADNTGELFF. The CDR3 nucleotides are TGTGCCAGCAGGAGGCTAGCGGACAACACCGGGGAGCTGTTTTTT. This chain joins TRBV7-9 and TRBJ2-2; 7 positions match TRBD2. The CDR3 runs to 15 residues. Trimming cost V 6 bases and J 2 bases; bases outside gene matches: 6. Germline V gene sequence: CDR1 SEHNR, CDR2 FQNEAQ (reference sequence).

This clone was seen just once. The CDR3 spells CAWSNAGTSGGTDTQYF. The DNA of the CDR3 is TGTGCCTGGTCCAACGCCGGGACTAGCGGGGGTACAGATACGCAGTATTTT. This chain joins TRBV30 and TRBJ2-3; 14 bases agree with TRBD2. J lost 3 bases, V lost 5 bases, and 10 bases had no gene match. The CDR3 length is 17 residues. Germline V gene sequence: CDR1 GTSNPN, CDR2 SVGIG (reference sequence).

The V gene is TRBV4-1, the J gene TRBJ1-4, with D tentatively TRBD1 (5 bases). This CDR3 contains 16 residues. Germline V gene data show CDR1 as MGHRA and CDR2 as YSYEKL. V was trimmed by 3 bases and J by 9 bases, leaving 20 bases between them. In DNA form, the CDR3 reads TGCGCCAGCAGCCAGCGCAGGGAGGGCGGGATGAAAAAACTGTTTTTT. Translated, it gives CASSQRREGGMKKLFF.

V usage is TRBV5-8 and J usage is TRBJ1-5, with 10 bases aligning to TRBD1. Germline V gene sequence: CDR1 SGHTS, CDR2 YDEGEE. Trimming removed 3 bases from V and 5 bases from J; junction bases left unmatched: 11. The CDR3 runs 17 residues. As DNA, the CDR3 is TGTGCCAGCAGCTCCCGGTGGGGGACAGGGGAACATCAGCCCCAGCATTTT. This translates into CASSSRWGTGEHQPQHF. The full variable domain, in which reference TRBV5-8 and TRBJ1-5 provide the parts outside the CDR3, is EAGVTQSPTHLIKTRGQQATLRCSPISGHTSVYWYQQALGLGLQFLLWYDEGEERNRGNFPPRFSGRQFPNYSSELNVNALELEDSALYLCASSSRWGTGEHQPQHFGDGTRLSIL.

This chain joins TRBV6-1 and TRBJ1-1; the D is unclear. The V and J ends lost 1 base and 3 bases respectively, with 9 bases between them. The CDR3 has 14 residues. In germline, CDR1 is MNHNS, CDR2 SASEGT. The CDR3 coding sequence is TGTGCCAGCAGTGAAGTGGGTCGGGACACTGAAGCTTTCTTT. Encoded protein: CASSEVGRDTEAFF.

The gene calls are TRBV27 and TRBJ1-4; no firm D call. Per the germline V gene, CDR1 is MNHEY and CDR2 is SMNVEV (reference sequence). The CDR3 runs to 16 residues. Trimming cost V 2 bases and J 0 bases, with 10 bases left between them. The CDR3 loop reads CASSLKRVPTNEKLFF. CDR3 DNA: TGTGCCAGCAGTTTAAAGAGGGTACCAACTAATGAAAAACTGTTTTTT.

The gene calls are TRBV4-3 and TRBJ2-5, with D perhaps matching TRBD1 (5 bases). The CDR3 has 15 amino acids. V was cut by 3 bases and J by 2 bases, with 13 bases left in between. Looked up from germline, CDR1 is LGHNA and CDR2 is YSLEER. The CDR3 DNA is TGCGCCAGCAGCCATGGGGCAGGGATACAAGAGACCCAGTACTTC. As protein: CASSHGAGIQETQYF.

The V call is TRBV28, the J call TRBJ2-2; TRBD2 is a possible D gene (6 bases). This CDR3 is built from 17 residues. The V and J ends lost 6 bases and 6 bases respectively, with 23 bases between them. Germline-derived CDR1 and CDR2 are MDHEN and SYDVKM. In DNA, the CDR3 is TGTGCCAGCAGCTCTTCCCGGGACTGCGCCCTAGCCGGGGAGCTGTTTTTT. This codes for CASSSSRDCALAGELFF.

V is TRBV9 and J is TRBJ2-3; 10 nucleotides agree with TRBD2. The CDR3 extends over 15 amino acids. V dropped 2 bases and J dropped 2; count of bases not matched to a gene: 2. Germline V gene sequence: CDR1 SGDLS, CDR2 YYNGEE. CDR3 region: CASSVGLADTDTQYF. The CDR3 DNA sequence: TGTGCCAGCAGCGTCGGACTAGCGGACACAGATACGCAGTATTTT.

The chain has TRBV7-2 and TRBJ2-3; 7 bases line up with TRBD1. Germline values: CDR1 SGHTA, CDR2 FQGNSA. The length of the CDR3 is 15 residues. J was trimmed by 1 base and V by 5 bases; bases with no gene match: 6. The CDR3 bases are TGTGCCAGCAGCCTGGACAGGATCGGCACAGATACGCAGTATTTT. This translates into CASSLDRIGTDTQYF.

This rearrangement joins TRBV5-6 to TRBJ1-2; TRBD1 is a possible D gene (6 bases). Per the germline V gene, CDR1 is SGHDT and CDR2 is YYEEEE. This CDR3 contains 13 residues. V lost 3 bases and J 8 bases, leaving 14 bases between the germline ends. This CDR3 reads CASSCRRGRGYTF. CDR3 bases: TGTGCCAGCAGCTGCCGCAGGGGTCGGGGCTACACCTTC.

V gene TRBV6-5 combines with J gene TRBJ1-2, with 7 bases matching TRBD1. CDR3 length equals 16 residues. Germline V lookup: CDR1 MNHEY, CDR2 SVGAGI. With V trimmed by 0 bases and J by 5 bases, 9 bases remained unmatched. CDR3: CASSYSRKRGLYGYTF. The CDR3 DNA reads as TGTGCCAGCAGTTACTCCAGGAAGAGGGGGCTTTATGGCTACACCTTC.